This TCR beta chain emerged from a study of Tregs in tolerant kidney transplant recipients. Study results and limitations: In tolerant patients, donor-specific Tregs outgrew total Tregs, suggesting antigen-driven expansion. The most relevant donor-specific Treg TCRbeta repertoire apparently came from expansion with activated donor B cells. Nucleotide sequences could not be compared across some patients' samples due to primer changes. Biological reproducibility was not directly addressed in this study.

Per germline, CDR1 SEHNR and CDR2 FQNEAQ (reference sequence). The CDR3 totals 15 residues. V lost 4 bases and J lost 1, with 12 bases in between. Using immunoSEQ multiplex PCR, the repertoire was profiled, and TCRdb retains in-frame clones only, with some absent. The specimen's table records 31,000 or so clones. As to this clone: No antigen is known for it. The CDR3 end falls 3 residues outside the read, so it is completed with the germline J gene.

This TCR was recovered from a human donor who received a combined kidney and bone marrow transplant. The sample in question was CD8+ T cells from blood, obtained before the transplant. The chain employs TRBV7-9 and TRBJ2-3; TRBD2 is a possible D gene (6 bases). The covered CDR3 bases are TGTGCCAGCAGCTCAAGGTGGGGGGGCACAGATACG. It translates to CASSSRWGGTDT. The whole CDR3 sequence reads CASSSRWGGTDTQYF.